Listed below are T cell receptor beta chains from one sample, sequenced in a study of regulatory and conventional T cells in RAG deficiency. The assay was immunoSEQ multiplex PCR, and TCRdb's table has in-frame clones only and misses some. The sample shows roughly 34,000 clones, around 76% of them seen only once. This sample also appeared in a second study, on regulatory T cells.

The sample consisted of CD4+ effector T cells sorted from blood. Every receptor here comes from a human donor in good health. CDR3s include the opening cysteine and the closing phenylalanine or tryptophan. Each record gives: D gene, J gene, V gene, clone size, CDR3 DNA, CDR3 protein. D genes are given only for firm matches. Expanded clones get a size class; other rows say once, few or many, or leave the size out.

d_call: TRBD1; j_call: TRBJ1-4; v_call: TRBV27; clone_size: -; cdr3_nt: TGTGCCAGCAGTGTGACAGGGTGGACTACTAATGAAAAACTGTTTTTT; cdr3_aa: CASSVTGWTTNEKLFF
d_call: TRBD1; j_call: TRBJ2-1; v_call: TRBV2; clone_size: few; cdr3_nt: TGTGCCAGCAGGGGGACAGGGGGCACTGAGCAGTTCTTC; cdr3_aa: CASRGTGGTEQFF
d_call: TRBD1; j_call: TRBJ1-6; v_call: TRBV4-1; clone_size: few; cdr3_nt: TGCGCCAGCAGCCAAGAATCTGGACAGGGTGGCTCACCCCTCCACTTT; cdr3_aa: CASSQESGQGGSPLHF
d_call: TRBD2; j_call: TRBJ2-1; v_call: TRBV2; clone_size: -; cdr3_nt: TGTGCCAGCTCGAGGGAGGGGACTAATGAGCAGTTCTTC; cdr3_aa: CASSREGTNEQFF
d_call: -; j_call: TRBJ1-2; v_call: TRBV19; clone_size: -; cdr3_nt: TGTGCCAGTAGTATAGTTGGGGGAGCTAACTATGGCTACACCTTC; cdr3_aa: CASSIVGGANYGYTF
d_call: TRBD1; j_call: TRBJ2-7; v_call: TRBV11-1; clone_size: -; cdr3_nt: TGTGCCAGCAGCTTCCTTCGGACAGGGGCCGAGCAGTACTTC; cdr3_aa: CASSFLRTGAEQYF
d_call: -; j_call: TRBJ2-1; v_call: TRBV25-1; clone_size: -; cdr3_nt: TGTGCCAGCAGTGTCTCTAGGGGGGAGAATGAGCAGTTCTTC; cdr3_aa: CASSVSRGENEQFF
d_call: TRBD1; j_call: TRBJ1-1; v_call: TRBV27; clone_size: -; cdr3_nt: TGTGCCAGCAGTTCCACAGGGGGCACCACTGAAGCTTTCTTT; cdr3_aa: CASSSTGGTTEAFF
d_call: TRBD1; j_call: TRBJ1-1; v_call: TRBV2; clone_size: -; cdr3_nt: TGTGCCAGCAGGTACCGGGACAGGGGTTCACGAGAAGCTTTCTTT; cdr3_aa: CASRYRDRGSREAFF
d_call: -; j_call: TRBJ1-5; v_call: TRBV6-5; clone_size: -; cdr3_nt: TGTGCCAGCAGGACGGTGGGGGGCCGCGAGCATTTT; cdr3_aa: CASRTVGGREHF
d_call: -; j_call: TRBJ1-2; v_call: TRBV28; clone_size: few; cdr3_nt: TGTGCCAGCAGTTTAAGTATCAGGGGCTACACCTTC; cdr3_aa: CASSLSIRGYTF
d_call: TRBD2; j_call: TRBJ2-2; v_call: TRBV6-6; clone_size: -; cdr3_nt: TGTGCCAGCAGTTACCCGGGGGGCACCGGGGAGCTGTTTTTT; cdr3_aa: CASSYPGGTGELFF
d_call: TRBD1; j_call: TRBJ1-2; v_call: TRBV18; clone_size: once; cdr3_nt: TGTGCCAGCTCACCACTGTCTCCGGGACAGGGAGGGTATGGCTACACCTTC; cdr3_aa: CASSPLSPGQGGYGYTF
d_call: -; j_call: TRBJ1-2; v_call: TRBV6-1; clone_size: -; cdr3_nt: TGTGCCAGCAGCCCGGGGGCGGGGTATGGCTACACCTTC; cdr3_aa: CASSPGAGYGYTF
d_call: TRBD1; j_call: TRBJ2-7; v_call: TRBV5-1; clone_size: -; cdr3_nt: TGCGCCAGCAGCTTAATGACAGGGTCCGAGGGCGAGCAGTACTTC; cdr3_aa: CASSLMTGSEGEQYF
d_call: TRBD2; j_call: TRBJ2-1; v_call: TRBV4-1; clone_size: once; cdr3_nt: TGCGCCAGCAGCCAAGGGCTAGCGGGGGGGTTAAGGTACAATGAGCAGTTCTTC; cdr3_aa: CASSQGLAGGLRYNEQFF
d_call: TRBD2; j_call: TRBJ2-7; v_call: TRBV10-3; clone_size: few; cdr3_nt: TGTGCCGGTAGGAGCGGGGGGTTATCCTACGAGCAGTACTTC; cdr3_aa: CAGRSGGLSYEQYF
d_call: TRBD2; j_call: TRBJ2-3; v_call: TRBV7-2; clone_size: -; cdr3_nt: TGTGCCAGCAGCTTCCATAGCGGGGGCGCATCCGATACGCAGTATTTT; cdr3_aa: CASSFHSGGASDTQYF
d_call: -; j_call: TRBJ1-1; v_call: TRBV2; clone_size: -; cdr3_nt: TGTGCCAGCAGACCCTTCGTGACAGGAAAGAACACTGAAGCTTTCTTT; cdr3_aa: CASRPFVTGKNTEAFF
d_call: -; j_call: TRBJ2-5; v_call: TRBV6-5; clone_size: -; cdr3_nt: TGTGCCAGCAGTCTACGGGTGGGGAGTAGAGAGACCCAGTACTTC; cdr3_aa: CASSLRVGSRETQYF
d_call: -; j_call: TRBJ1-4; v_call: TRBV6-5; clone_size: -; cdr3_nt: TGTGCCAGCAGAGTCGGGCAGAATGAAAAACTGTTTTTT; cdr3_aa: CASRVGQNEKLFF
d_call: TRBD1; j_call: TRBJ1-2; v_call: TRBV28; clone_size: -; cdr3_nt: TGTGCCAGCAGCACCCCGGGACAGGGATATGGCTACACCTTC; cdr3_aa: CASSTPGQGYGYTF
d_call: -; j_call: TRBJ2-7; v_call: TRBV4-2; clone_size: -; cdr3_nt: TGTGCCAGCAGCCAGGGGACGGACAGCGGGCAGTACTTC; cdr3_aa: CASSQGTDSGQYF
d_call: -; j_call: TRBJ1-1; v_call: TRBV6-1; clone_size: -; cdr3_nt: TGTGCCAGCCGACTCGGGGGGAACACTGAAGCTTTCTTT; cdr3_aa: CASRLGGNTEAFF
d_call: -; j_call: TRBJ2-7; v_call: TRBV18; clone_size: -; cdr3_nt: TGTGCCAGCTCACCTCACCCGGACACGGGTCACGAGCAGTACTTC; cdr3_aa: CASSPHPDTGHEQYF
d_call: -; j_call: TRBJ2-1; v_call: TRBV29-1; clone_size: -; cdr3_nt: TGCAGCGTTGAATTGGCCAGCTCCTACAATGAGCAGTTCTTC; cdr3_aa: CSVELASSYNEQFF
d_call: -; j_call: TRBJ1-5; v_call: TRBV6-5; clone_size: -; cdr3_nt: TGTGCCAGCAGTTACTCGATGGGGAGACAGCCCCAGCATTTT; cdr3_aa: CASSYSMGRQPQHF
d_call: -; j_call: TRBJ1-2; v_call: TRBV7-2; clone_size: -; cdr3_nt: TGTGCCAGCAGCCCGTCTCCGAGAGGGAAAAACTATGGCTACACCTTC; cdr3_aa: CASSPSPRGKNYGYTF
d_call: -; j_call: TRBJ2-6; v_call: TRBV4-2; clone_size: -; cdr3_nt: TGTGCCAGCAGCCCTCTCTCAGGGGGGGCCAACGTCCTGACTTTC; cdr3_aa: CASSPLSGGANVLTF
d_call: -; j_call: TRBJ2-1; v_call: TRBV2; clone_size: -; cdr3_nt: TGTGCCAGCAGTGGATCTAGCGCTTTGGGGCAGTTCTTC; cdr3_aa: CASSGSSALGQFF
d_call: -; j_call: TRBJ2-7; v_call: TRBV19; clone_size: -; cdr3_nt: TGTGCCAGTAGGGATTATGGCAACTACGAGCAGTACTTC; cdr3_aa: CASRDYGNYEQYF
d_call: TRBD2; j_call: TRBJ2-2; v_call: TRBV5-4; clone_size: -; cdr3_nt: TGTGCCAGCAGCCAAGCGGGGATTACCGGGGAGCTGTTTTTT; cdr3_aa: CASSQAGITGELFF
d_call: -; j_call: TRBJ2-1; v_call: TRBV7-2; clone_size: -; cdr3_nt: TGTGCCAGCAGCTCCGGGACAAATTACAATGAGCAGTTCTTC; cdr3_aa: CASSSGTNYNEQFF
d_call: TRBD1; j_call: TRBJ1-1; v_call: TRBV28; clone_size: -; cdr3_nt: TGTGCCAGCAGTTTATGGTTTGGGACAGGGAACACTGAAGCTTTCTTT; cdr3_aa: CASSLWFGTGNTEAFF
d_call: -; j_call: TRBJ1-2; v_call: TRBV29-1; clone_size: -; cdr3_nt: TGCAGCGTAGAGACAGCTAACTATGGCTACACCTTC; cdr3_aa: CSVETANYGYTF
d_call: -; j_call: TRBJ2-1; v_call: TRBV4-2; clone_size: -; cdr3_nt: TGTGCCAGCAGCCAAGGGGATCATAGAATCCCCAATGAGCAGTTCTTC; cdr3_aa: CASSQGDHRIPNEQFF
d_call: -; j_call: TRBJ2-2; v_call: TRBV6-4; clone_size: -; cdr3_nt: TGTGCCAGCAGTGACTCGTTAAAAGCCCCCGGGGAGCTGTTTTTT; cdr3_aa: CASSDSLKAPGELFF
d_call: -; j_call: TRBJ2-7; v_call: TRBV5-1; clone_size: -; cdr3_nt: TGCGCCAGCAGCTCTGGCCGGGGTACCTACGAGCAGTACTTC; cdr3_aa: CASSSGRGTYEQYF
d_call: -; j_call: TRBJ2-7; v_call: TRBV11-3; clone_size: -; cdr3_nt: TGTGCTGGGGGGACAGAGGCCTACGAGCAGTACTTC; cdr3_aa: CAGGTEAYEQYF
d_call: TRBD1; j_call: TRBJ1-1; v_call: TRBV11-2; clone_size: -; cdr3_nt: TGTGCCAGCAACCCCCTAAGGGGGCGGAACACTGAAGCTTTCTTT; cdr3_aa: CASNPLRGRNTEAFF
d_call: -; j_call: TRBJ2-7; v_call: TRBV5-1; clone_size: few; cdr3_nt: TGCGCCAGCAGCCGCGGGGGCGGGGTCGGCTACGAGCAGTACTTC; cdr3_aa: CASSRGGGVGYEQYF
d_call: -; j_call: TRBJ2-4; v_call: TRBV7-9; clone_size: -; cdr3_nt: TGTGCCAGCAGCCGGGACGGCCGAGGGCTTAAAAACATTCAGTACTTC; cdr3_aa: CASSRDGRGLKNIQYF